This T cell receptor beta chain is drawn from a study of T cell responses to AZD1222 COVID-19 vaccine. Study results and caveats: Baseline serology detected seropositivity in only six or seven AZD1222 recipients. The study sampled repertoires only after the peak T cell response. There were vaccine-associated CD4 TCRs across spike, dominant at 160-218 and 743-854. Clonal diversity was possibly underestimated; the donors were predominantly white British and more often female.

In germline, CDR1 is MNHEY, CDR2 SVGAGI. The CDR3 loop spans 16 amino acids. Trimming left V 0 bases short and J 5 bases short, with 13 bases between. Comments on this clone: Antigen: not known.

Assay: immunoSEQ multiplex PCR; the TCRdb copy retains only in-frame clones and omits some. Altogether 95,000 to 150,000 clones are present, around 89% being singletons, with the ten largest covering less than 2%. The genes are TRBV6-5 and TRBJ1-4; the D gene is possibly TRBD1 (5 bases). The sample was peripheral blood, taken on day 0 of AZD1222 vaccination. This clonotype was obtained from an adult in good health. Written as DNA, the CDR3 is TGTGCCAGCAGTTACTCCCCCGGGACGGGAAATGAAAAACTGTTTTTT. Protein sequence: CASSYSPGTGNEKLFF.